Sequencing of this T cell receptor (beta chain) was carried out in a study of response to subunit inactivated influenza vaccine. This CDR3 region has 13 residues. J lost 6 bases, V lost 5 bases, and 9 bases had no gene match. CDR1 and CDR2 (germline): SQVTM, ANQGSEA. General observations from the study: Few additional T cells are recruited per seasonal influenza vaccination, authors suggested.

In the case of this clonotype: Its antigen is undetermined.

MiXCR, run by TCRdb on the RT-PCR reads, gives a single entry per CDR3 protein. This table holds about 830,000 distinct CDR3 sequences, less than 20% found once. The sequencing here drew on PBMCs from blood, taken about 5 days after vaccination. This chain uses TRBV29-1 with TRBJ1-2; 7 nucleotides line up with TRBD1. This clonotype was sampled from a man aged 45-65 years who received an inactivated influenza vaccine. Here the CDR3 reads CSVTIDRADGYTF. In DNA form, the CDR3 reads TGCAGCGTTACGATAGACAGGGCGGATGGCTACACCTTC.